One T cell receptor (beta chain) is described in this entry. This specimen belongs to a study of OX40 agonist ivuxolimab in advanced cancers. Looking at the study overall: Of the patients, three showed partial responses, one with hepatocellular carcinoma and two with cutaneous melanoma.

The germline V gene encodes CDR1 SGHAT and CDR2 FQNNGV. The V gene lost 5 bases and the J gene lost 0 bases, with 14 bases spanning the gap. This CDR3 is 17 amino acids long. The method was immunoSEQ multiplex PCR; TCRdb's version includes in-frame clones alone and lacks a portion of them. The table records 82,000 or so clones, 92% of them present only once. The source of this sequence is an adult with an advanced solid tumor such as melanoma, head and neck, liver or kidney cancer. Sequenced material: CD4+ or CD8+ T cells sorted from blood, taken in a trial of the OX40 agonist ivuxolimab. The chain links TRBV11-2 to TRBJ1-6; weak D call: TRBD1 (6 bases). The CDR3 nucleotides are TGTGCCAGCAGCCCCGGACAGACAAGCTCCTATAATTCACCCCTCCACTTT. This codes for CASSPGQTSSYNSPLHF.